What follows are 28 T cell receptor beta chains derived from one specimen sequenced in a study of shared clonotypes between healthy human individuals. Sequencing used immunoSEQ multiplex PCR; TCRdb keeps in-frame clones, though not all of them. The table lists roughly 490,000 clones, approximately 79% of them singletons. The specimen was PBMCs. All receptors come from a woman aged 40-49 years in good health. Some clones in this sample may be carry-over from other donors' samples.

This clone has only one observation. The chain recombines TRBV2 with TRBJ1-3, with D uncertain. Germline CDR1 is SNHLY and CDR2 is FYNNEI. V lost 2 bases to trimming and J lost 1 base, with 9 bases between them. The CDR3 loop spans 15 amino acids. The CDR3 nucleotides read TGTGCCAGCAGTGAACAAGGGCATTCTGGAAACACCATATATTTT. This sequence encodes CASSEQGHSGNTIYF.

This chain connects TRBV10-3 to TRBJ2-3, with TRBD2 matching 13 bases. The CDR3 runs 14 residues. Germline V gene sequence: CDR1 ENHRY, CDR2 SYGVKD. V was clipped by 7 bases and J by 8 bases; unmatched bases: 6. In DNA form, the CDR3 reads TGTGCCATCACCCTAGGGACTAGCGGGGCTACGCAGTATTTT. Translation: CAITLGTSGATQYF.

This clone has just a few counts. The CDR3 DNA reads TGTGCCAGCAGCGCAACCCCGTACATCGGAGATGAGCAGTTCTTC. It yields the protein CASSATPYIGDEQFF. The rearrangement links TRBV9 to TRBJ2-1; no clear D. Between the trimmed V and J ends, which lost 3 bases and 8 bases, there was a span of 18 bases. CDR1 and CDR2 (germline): SGDLS, YYNGEE. The CDR3 is 15 residues long.

The chain has TRBV7-2 and TRBJ1-2; no definite D call. The CDR3 is 13 residues long. The germline CDR1 and CDR2 sequences are SGHTA and FQGNSA. The V end lost 5 bases, the J end lost 8 bases, and 15 bases lay between the germline ends. The CDR3 DNA reads TGTGCCAGCAGCCGACCCGAGGGAATCGGCTACACCTTC. The encoded protein is CASSRPEGIGYTF.

This chain connects TRBV15 to TRBJ2-3; D remains ambiguous. Trimming pared 0 bases from V and 4 bases from J, leaving 8 bases between. The CDR3 runs to 14 residues. The germline V gene encodes CDR1 LNHNV and CDR2 YYDKDF (reference sequence). In nucleotides, the CDR3 is TGTGCCACCAGCAGAGATAGATCGGCAGATACGCAGTATTTT. Protein: CATSRDRSADTQYF.

The rearrangement uses TRBV29-1 and TRBJ1-1, with D uncertain. V lost 6 bases and J 3 bases, leaving 14 bases between the germline ends. This CDR3 is built from 13 residues. Germline V gene sequence: CDR1 SQVTM, CDR2 ANQGSEA. The CDR3 loop is CSVPVLPHTEAFF. Written as DNA, the CDR3 is TGCAGCGTCCCAGTTCTTCCCCACACTGAAGCTTTCTTT. The complete variable domain, with remaining parts taken from reference TRBV29-1 and TRBJ1-1, reads SAVISQKPSRDICQRGTSLTIQCQVDSQVTMMFWYRQQPGQSLTLIATANQGSEATYESGFVIDKFPISRPNLTFSTLTVSNMSPEDSSIYLCSVPVLPHTEAFFGQGTRLTVV.

V usage is TRBV7-2 and J usage is TRBJ2-1; D unclear. This CDR3 contains 14 residues. Germline V gene lookup returns CDR1 SGHTA and CDR2 FQGNSA. Trimming shortened V by 5 bases and J by 7 bases, and 15 bases separated the two germline ends. For the CDR3, the DNA is TGTGCCAGCAGCAACAGACCCTTAGGTAATGAGCAGTTCTTC. It translates to CASSNRPLGNEQFF. Full variable domain (remainder filled in from reference TRBV7-2 and TRBJ2-1): GAGVSQSPSNKVTEKGKDVELRCDPISGHTALYWYRQSLGQGLEFLIYFQGNSAPDKSGLPSDRFSAERTGGSVSTLTIQRTQQEDSAVYLCASSNRPLGNEQFFGPGTRLTVL.

This chain uses TRBV18 with TRBJ2-3; D is possibly TRBD1 (6 bases). CDR3 length: 13 residues. In germline, CDR1 is KGHSH, CDR2 LQKENI. V was pared by 8 bases and J by 1 base, with 10 bases between. CDR3 loop: CASQGSGTDTQYF. CDR3 DNA sequence: TGTGCCAGCCAGGGGAGTGGCACAGATACGCAGTATTTT.

In this sample, this clone turned up a few times. This sequence joins TRBV5-6 and TRBJ1-1; TRBD1 aligns across 9 bases. Trimming at V came to 4 bases and at J to 3 bases, leaving 10 bases not matched to a gene. The CDR3 consists of 16 residues. Per the germline V gene, CDR1 is SGHDT and CDR2 is YYEEEE. This CDR3 is CASSLGTGYGDTEAFF. In DNA form, the CDR3 reads TGTGCCAGCAGCCTCGGGACAGGGTATGGAGACACTGAAGCTTTCTTT.

The CDR3 bases are TGTGCCAGTAGTAACCCAGGGGGTAAGGGGCAAGAGACCCAGTACTTC. It yields the protein CASSNPGGKGQETQYF. The chain couples TRBV19 to TRBJ2-5; the match to TRBD1 covers 7 bases. Germline lookup yields CDR1 LNHDA and CDR2 SQIVND (reference sequence). The ends lost 4 bases at V and 2 bases at J; junction bases unmatched: 10. The CDR3 has 16 residues. Looking up the rest from reference TRBV19 and TRBJ2-5 gives the full variable domain: DGGITQSPKYLFRKEGQNVTLSCEQNLNHDAMYWYRQDPGQGLRLIYYSQIVNDFQKGDIAEGYSVSREKKESFPLTVTSAQKNPTAFYLCASSNPGGKGQETQYFGPGTRLLVL.

The V call is TRBV1, the J call TRBJ2-1; the tabulated D call, TRBD2, remains unverified against the DNA. TRBV1 is noted as a pseudogene. This CDR3 has 16 residues. The CDR3 reads CTSIPSGSPIYNEQFF. The CDR3 DNA is TGCACCAGCATTCCTAGCGGGAGCCCAATCTACAATGAGCAGTTCTTC.

This clone has only one observation. The V and J genes are TRBV11-3 and TRBJ2-5; 7 positions agree with TRBD1. The end of the DNA is better explained by TRBJ2-7, so the J call may be wrong. This CDR3 has 13 residues. The germline gives CDR1 SGHNT, CDR2 YENEEA. Here the CDR3 reads CASSQGQNYEQYF. CDR3 DNA: TGTGCCAGCAGCCAGGGACAGAACTACGAGCAGTACTTC.

The chain combines TRBV4-3 with TRBJ2-5, with 10 bases aligning to TRBD2. There are 16 residues in the CDR3. After removal of 4 bases from V and 5 bases from J, the junction contained 10 bases not matched to a gene. Germline-derived CDR1 and CDR2 are LGHNA and YSLEER. CDR3 bases: TGCGCCAGCAGCCCCGGACTAGCGGCCCGTTGGGAGACCCAGTACTTC. It codes for CASSPGLAARWETQYF.

V gene TRBV5-1 combines with J gene TRBJ2-3; the match to TRBD2 covers 7 bases. The CDR3 spans 14 residues. V was clipped by 4 bases and J by 2 bases; unmatched bases: 4. Germline lookup yields CDR1 SGHRS and CDR2 YFSETQ. CDR3 protein: CASSILADTDTQYF. DNA for the CDR3: TGCGCCAGCAGCATCCTAGCGGACACAGATACGCAGTATTTT. The complete variable domain, with remaining parts taken from reference TRBV5-1 and TRBJ2-3, reads KAGVTQTPRYLIKTRGQQVTLSCSPISGHRSVSWYQQTPGQGLQFLFEYFSETQRNKGNFPGRFSGRQFSNSRSEMNVSTLELGDSALYLCASSILADTDTQYFGPGTRLTVL.

CDR3 bases: TGCGCCAGCAGCCCCCACCCTGGCGGGTACGAGCAGTACTTC. Translated: CASSPHPGGYEQYF. The rearrangement uses TRBV4-3 and TRBJ2-7; a possible D gene is TRBD2 (5 bases). The germline CDR1 and CDR2 sequences are LGHNA and YSLEER. V lost 4 bases and J 4 bases, leaving 14 bases between the germline ends. The CDR3 runs to 14 residues.

This sequence joins TRBV5-6 and TRBJ2-5, with a possible D match to TRBD1 (6 bases). This CDR3 contains 15 residues. Germline CDR1 reads SGHDT; CDR2 reads YYEEEE. V lost 0 bases and J lost 3, with 12 bases in between. For the CDR3, the DNA is TGTGCCAGCAGCTTGGGCAGGGGTCGAGAAGAGACCCAGTACTTC. Amino acid sequence: CASSLGRGREETQYF.

This rearrangement joins TRBV30 to TRBJ2-2; 9 nucleotides match TRBD2. The trim removed 4 bases at V and 10 bases at J, leaving 7 bases unmatched. Germline V gene data show CDR1 as GTSNPN and CDR2 as SVGIG (reference sequence). The length of the CDR3 is 13 residues. CDR3 sequence: CAWNAGGPMELFF. CDR3 coding DNA: TGTGCCTGGAATGCGGGAGGGCCTATGGAGCTGTTTTTT.

This clone appeared a few times. V gene TRBV5-1 combines with J gene TRBJ1-2; possibly TRBD1 for D (5 bases). The CDR3 has 14 amino acids. Germline CDR1 is SGHRS and CDR2 is YFSETQ. Trimming took off 2 bases at V and 0 bases at J, with 8 bases between the two ends. As DNA, the CDR3 is TGCGCCAGCAGCTTACAGGATCCTAACTATGGCTACACCTTC. Translating gives CASSLQDPNYGYTF.

V usage is TRBV30 and J usage is TRBJ2-6; no clear D gene. Germline V gene sequence: CDR1 GTSNPN, CDR2 SVGIG (reference sequence). The CDR3 has 14 amino acids. V dropped 7 bases and J dropped 0 bases, with 10 bases sitting between them. The CDR3 sequence: CASRRSSGANVLTF. DNA of the CDR3: TGTGCCTCGAGACGGAGCTCTGGGGCCAACGTCCTGACTTTC. Drawing the rest from reference TRBV30 and TRBJ2-6, the complete variable domain is SQTIHQWPATLVQPVGSPLSLECTVEGTSNPNLYWYRQAAGRGLQLLFYSVGIGQISSEVPQNLSASRPQDRQFILSSKKLLLSDSGFYLCASRRSSGANVLTFGAGSRLTVL.

This clone was detected ten times or more. This chain links TRBV6-1 with TRBJ2-1, with 13 bases aligning to TRBD2. The length of the CDR3 is 15 residues. Germline V gives CDR1 MNHNS, CDR2 SASEGT. V shed 4 bases, J shed 8 bases, and the junction held 5 bases outside the gene matches. Here the CDR3 DNA reads TGTGCCAGCAGTGGGACTAGCGGGAGCGGGGATGAGCAGTTCTTC. Amino acid sequence: CASSGTSGSGDEQFF.

The chain's CDR3 is CASSLIVADPYEQYF. The CDR3 DNA is TGTGCCAGCAGTTTAATTGTAGCGGACCCCTACGAGCAGTACTTC. The V and J genes are TRBV27 and TRBJ2-7; D might be TRBD2 (6 bases). The CDR3 has 15 amino acids. V lost 2 bases and J 2 bases, leaving 13 bases between the germline ends. Germline CDR1 is MNHEY and CDR2 is SMNVEV (reference sequence).

As regards this clone: One base away lies a much larger clone, so this may be a sequencing read error. The chain joins TRBV7-9 to TRBJ2-5; 8 positions agree with TRBD1. The DNA end lines up better with TRBJ2-7; the J call may be wrong. CDR1 and CDR2 from the germline V gene are SEHNR and FQNEAQ (reference sequence). The CDR3 loop spans 14 amino acids. For the CDR3, the DNA is TGTGCCAGCAGCTTAGGGGACAGGTCCTACGAGCAGTACTTC. Amino acid sequence: CASSLGDRSYEQYF.

The chain uses TRBV19 and TRBJ1-5; 10 nucleotides line up with TRBD1. This CDR3 region has 16 residues. The V gene's germline CDR1 is LNHDA and CDR2 SQIVND (reference sequence). With V trimmed by 4 bases and J by 3 bases, 6 bases remained unmatched. The CDR3 loop reads CASSREGTGVNQPQHF. CDR3 nucleotides: TGTGCCAGTAGTAGAGAAGGGACAGGGGTCAATCAGCCCCAGCATTTT.

In nucleotides, the CDR3 is TGTGCCAGCAGCATCCCGGGACTAGCGGGAGTGAATGAGCAGTTCTTC. Encoded protein: CASSIPGLAGVNEQFF. The chain links TRBV11-2 to TRBJ2-1; TRBD2 agrees at 14 bases. Germline-derived CDR1 and CDR2 are SGHAT and FQNNGV. CDR3 length equals 16 residues. With 5 bases clipped from V and 7 bases from J, the junction kept 7 bases outside the gene matches.

The chain couples TRBV4-1 to TRBJ2-3; 16 nucleotides agree with TRBD2. V shed 3 bases, J shed 5 bases, and the junction held 5 bases outside the gene matches. The germline gives CDR1 MGHRA, CDR2 YSYEKL. The CDR3 is 17 residues long. In nucleotides, the CDR3 is TGCGCCAGCAGCCATCCGGGACTAGCGGGAGGGGTAGATACGCAGTATTTT. The encoded protein is CASSHPGLAGGVDTQYF.

The chain employs TRBV18 and TRBJ1-2; D is uncertain. V lost 1 base and J 5 bases, leaving 14 bases between the germline ends. This CDR3 comprises 15 residues. Per the germline V gene, CDR1 is KGHSH and CDR2 is LQKENI. CDR3 coding DNA: TGTGCCAGCTCACCACTCGGCAACAGTGGGTATGGCTACACCTTC. Protein product: CASSPLGNSGYGYTF.

The sample holds one count of this clone. The genes are TRBV27 and TRBJ1-1; tentative D call: TRBD1 (6 bases). The germline CDR1 and CDR2 sequences are MNHEY and SMNVEV (reference sequence). Trimming stripped 2 bases from V and 5 bases from J, with 21 bases between. This CDR3 spans 17 amino acids. The CDR3 is CASSLRGGGGVGTEAFF. The CDR3 DNA sequence: TGTGCCAGCAGTTTAAGGGGGGGAGGAGGGGTTGGGACTGAAGCTTTCTTT.

The chain has TRBV27 and TRBJ2-7; possibly TRBD1 for D (6 bases). This CDR3 has 14 residues. Germline CDR1 is MNHEY and CDR2 is SMNVEV (reference sequence). V gave up 3 bases and J gave up 0 bases, with 9 bases separating them. The CDR3 loop is CASSFYRDSYEQYF. DNA of the CDR3: TGTGCCAGCAGTTTTTACAGGGACTCCTACGAGCAGTACTTC.